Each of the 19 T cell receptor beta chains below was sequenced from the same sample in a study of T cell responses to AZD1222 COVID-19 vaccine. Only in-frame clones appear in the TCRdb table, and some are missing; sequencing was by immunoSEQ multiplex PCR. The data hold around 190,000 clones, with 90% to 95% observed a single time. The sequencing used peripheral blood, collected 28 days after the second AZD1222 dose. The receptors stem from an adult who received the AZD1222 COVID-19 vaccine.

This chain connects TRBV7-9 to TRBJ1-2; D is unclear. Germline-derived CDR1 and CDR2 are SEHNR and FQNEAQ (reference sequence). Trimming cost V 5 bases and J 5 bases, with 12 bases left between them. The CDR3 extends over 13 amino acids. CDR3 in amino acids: CASSTSRTYGYTF. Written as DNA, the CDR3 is TGTGCCAGCAGCACCTCGAGGACTTATGGCTACACCTTC.

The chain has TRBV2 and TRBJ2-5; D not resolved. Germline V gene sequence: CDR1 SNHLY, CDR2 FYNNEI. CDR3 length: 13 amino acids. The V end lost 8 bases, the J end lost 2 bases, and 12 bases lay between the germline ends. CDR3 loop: CASLTTRQETQYF. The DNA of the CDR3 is TGTGCCAGCCTCACGACCCGGCAAGAGACCCAGTACTTC.

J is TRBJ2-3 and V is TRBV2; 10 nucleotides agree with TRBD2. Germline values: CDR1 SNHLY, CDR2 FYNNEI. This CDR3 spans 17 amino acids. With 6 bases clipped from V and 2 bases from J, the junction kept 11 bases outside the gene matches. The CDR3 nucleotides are TGTGCCAGCAGCCACAACCAGCGGGAGGGAATCACAGATACGCAGTATTTT. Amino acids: CASSHNQREGITDTQYF.

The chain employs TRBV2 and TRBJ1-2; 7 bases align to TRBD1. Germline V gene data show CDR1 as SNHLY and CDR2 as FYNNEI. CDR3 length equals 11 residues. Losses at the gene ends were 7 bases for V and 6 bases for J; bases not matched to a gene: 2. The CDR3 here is CASMTGNGYTF. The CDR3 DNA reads TGTGCCAGCATGACAGGGAATGGCTACACCTTC.

The CDR3 DNA reads as TGTGCCAGCAGTACAGACAGTGCTCGGGGTTACGAGCAGTACTTC. This codes for CASSTDSARGYEQYF. The rearrangement links TRBV28 to TRBJ2-7; D possibly uses TRBD1 or TRBD2 (5 bases each). Germline-derived CDR1 and CDR2 are MDHEN and SYDVKM. Deletions cut 5 bases from V and 4 bases from J, with 18 bases between. The CDR3 has 15 amino acids.

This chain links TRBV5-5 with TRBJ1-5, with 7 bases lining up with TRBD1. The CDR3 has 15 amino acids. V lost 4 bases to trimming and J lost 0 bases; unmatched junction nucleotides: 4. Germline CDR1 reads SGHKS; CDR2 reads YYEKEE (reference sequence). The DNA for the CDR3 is TGTGCCAGCAGCCCGAGGACAGGTAGCAATCAGCCCCAGCATTTT. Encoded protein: CASSPRTGSNQPQHF.

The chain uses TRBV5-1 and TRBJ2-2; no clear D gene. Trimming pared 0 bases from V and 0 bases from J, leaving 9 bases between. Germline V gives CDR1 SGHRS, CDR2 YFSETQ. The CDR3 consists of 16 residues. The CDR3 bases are TGCGCCAGCAGCTTGGCCCTGACCACGAACACCGGGGAGCTGTTTTTT. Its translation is CASSLALTTNTGELFF.

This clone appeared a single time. This chain's CDR3 is CASSERYPGARTEAFF. In DNA, the CDR3 is TGTGCCAGCAGTGAAAGGTACCCGGGGGCGAGAACTGAAGCTTTCTTT. The chain employs TRBV2 and TRBJ1-1, with D maybe TRBD1 (6 bases). Trimming stripped 2 bases from V and 5 bases from J, with 18 bases between. The CDR3 runs 16 residues. Looked up from germline, CDR1 is SNHLY and CDR2 is FYNNEI. Full variable domain (missing parts from reference TRBV2 and TRBJ1-1): EPEVTQTPSHQVTQMGQEVILRCVPISNHLYFYWYRQILGQKVEFLVSFYNNEISEKSEIFDDQFSVERPDGSNFTLKIRSTKLEDSAMYFCASSERYPGARTEAFFGQGTRLTVV.

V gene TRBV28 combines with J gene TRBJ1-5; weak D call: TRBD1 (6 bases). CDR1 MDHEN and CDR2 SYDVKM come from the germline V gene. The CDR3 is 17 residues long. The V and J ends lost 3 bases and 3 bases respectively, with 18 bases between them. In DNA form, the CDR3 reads TGTGCCAGCAGTTTCCCCCTGGGGGACATCCTCAATCAGCCCCAGCATTTT. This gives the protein CASSFPLGDILNQPQHF.

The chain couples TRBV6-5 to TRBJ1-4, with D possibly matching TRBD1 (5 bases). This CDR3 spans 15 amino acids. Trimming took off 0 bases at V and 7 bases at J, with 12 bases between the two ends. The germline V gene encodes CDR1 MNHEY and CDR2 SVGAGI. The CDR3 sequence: CASSYSGGGSEKLFF. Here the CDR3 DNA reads TGTGCCAGCAGTTACTCGGGGGGGGGAAGTGAAAAACTGTTTTTT.

CDR3 sequence (DNA): TGTGCCAGCAGTGGGGACGGCGAACGGAAAAACATTCAGTACTTC. Its translation: CASSGDGERKNIQYF. The chain uses TRBV2 and TRBJ2-4; D could derive from TRBD1 or TRBD2 (5 bases each). Trimming took off 4 bases at V and 4 bases at J, with 14 bases between the two ends. Germline-derived CDR1 and CDR2 are SNHLY and FYNNEI. This CDR3 spans 15 amino acids.

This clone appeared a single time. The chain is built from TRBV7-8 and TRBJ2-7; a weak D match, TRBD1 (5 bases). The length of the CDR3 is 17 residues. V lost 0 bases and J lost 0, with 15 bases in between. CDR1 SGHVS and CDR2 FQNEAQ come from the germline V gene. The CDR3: CASSLARLTASSYEQYF. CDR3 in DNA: TGTGCCAGCAGCTTAGCGAGGCTGACAGCTTCCTCCTACGAGCAGTACTTC. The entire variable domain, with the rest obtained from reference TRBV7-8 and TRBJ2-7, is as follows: GAGVSQSPRYKVAKRGQDVALRCDPISGHVSLFWYQQALGQGPEFLTYFQNEAQLDKSGLPSDRFFAERPEGSVSTLKIQRTQQEDSAVYLCASSLARLTASSYEQYFGPGTRLTVT.

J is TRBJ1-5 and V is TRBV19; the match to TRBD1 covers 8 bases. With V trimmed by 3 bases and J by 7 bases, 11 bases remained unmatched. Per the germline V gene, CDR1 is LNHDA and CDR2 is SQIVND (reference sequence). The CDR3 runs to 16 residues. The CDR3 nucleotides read TGTGCCAGTAGTATCGGGCGGGGGACAGGTTTACAGCCCCAGCATTTT. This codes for CASSIGRGTGLQPQHF.

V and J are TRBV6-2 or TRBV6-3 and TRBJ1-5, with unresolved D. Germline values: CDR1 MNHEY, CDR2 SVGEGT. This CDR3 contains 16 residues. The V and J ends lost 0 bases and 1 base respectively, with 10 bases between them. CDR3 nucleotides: TGTGCCAGCAGTTACTCTACCCCGAAAAGCAATCAGCCCCAGCATTTT. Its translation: CASSYSTPKSNQPQHF.

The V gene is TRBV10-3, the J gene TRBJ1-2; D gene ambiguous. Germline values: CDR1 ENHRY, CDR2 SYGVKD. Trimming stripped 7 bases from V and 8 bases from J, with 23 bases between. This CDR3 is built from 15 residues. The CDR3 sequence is CAITPDPLSVWGYTF. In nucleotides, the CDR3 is TGTGCCATCACTCCAGACCCCTTGAGCGTCTGGGGCTACACCTTC.

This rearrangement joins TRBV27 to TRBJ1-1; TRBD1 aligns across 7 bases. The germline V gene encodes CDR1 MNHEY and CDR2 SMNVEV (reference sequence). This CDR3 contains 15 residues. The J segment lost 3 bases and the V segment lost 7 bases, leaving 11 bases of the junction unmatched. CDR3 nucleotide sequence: TGTGCCAGCAATTACCAGGGGGGCGTCGACACTGAAGCTTTCTTT. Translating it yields CASNYQGGVDTEAFF.

Here the CDR3 reads CASSLQSTSNQPQHF. The CDR3 DNA reads as TGTGCCAGCTCCCTTCAGAGTACGAGCAATCAGCCCCAGCATTTT. The chain uses TRBV18 and TRBJ1-5; D ambiguous. Germline CDR1 is KGHSH and CDR2 is LQKENI. This CDR3 is 15 amino acids long. The V end was cut by 6 bases, the J end by 1 base, with 13 bases between.

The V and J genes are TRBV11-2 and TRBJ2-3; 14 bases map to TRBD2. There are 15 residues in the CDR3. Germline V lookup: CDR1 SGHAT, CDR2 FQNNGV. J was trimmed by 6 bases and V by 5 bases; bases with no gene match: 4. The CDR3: CASSPTSGRVDTQYF. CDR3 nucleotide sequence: TGTGCCAGCAGCCCGACTAGCGGGAGGGTGGATACGCAGTATTTT.

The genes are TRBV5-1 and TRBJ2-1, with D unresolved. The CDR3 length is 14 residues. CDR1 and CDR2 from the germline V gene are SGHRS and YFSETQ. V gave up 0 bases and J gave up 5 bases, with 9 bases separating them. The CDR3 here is CASSLVSRNNEQFF. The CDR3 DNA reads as TGCGCCAGCAGCTTGGTCTCCCGGAACAATGAGCAGTTCTTC. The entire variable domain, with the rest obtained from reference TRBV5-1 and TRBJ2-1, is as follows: KAGVTQTPRYLIKTRGQQVTLSCSPISGHRSVSWYQQTPGQGLQFLFEYFSETQRNKGNFPGRFSGRQFSNSRSEMNVSTLELGDSALYLCASSLVSRNNEQFFGPGTRLTVL.